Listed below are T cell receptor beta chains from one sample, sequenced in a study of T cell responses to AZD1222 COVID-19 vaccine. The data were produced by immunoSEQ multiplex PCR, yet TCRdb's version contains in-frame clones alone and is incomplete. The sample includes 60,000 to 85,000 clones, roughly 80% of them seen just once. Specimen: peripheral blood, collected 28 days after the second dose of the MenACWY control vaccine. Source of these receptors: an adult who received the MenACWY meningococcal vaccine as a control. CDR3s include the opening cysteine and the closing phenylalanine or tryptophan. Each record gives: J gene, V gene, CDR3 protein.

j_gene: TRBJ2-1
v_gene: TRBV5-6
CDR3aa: CASSLHRLNEQFF

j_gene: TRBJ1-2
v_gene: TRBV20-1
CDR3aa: CSAGTDYGYTF

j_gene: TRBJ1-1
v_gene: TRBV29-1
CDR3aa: CSGGDTEAFF

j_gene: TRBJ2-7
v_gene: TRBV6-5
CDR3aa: CASGTVSSHYEQYF

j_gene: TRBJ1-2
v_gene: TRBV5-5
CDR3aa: CASSPAVGSRIYGYTF

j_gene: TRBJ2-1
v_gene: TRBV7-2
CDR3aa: CASSPSVSSYNEQFF

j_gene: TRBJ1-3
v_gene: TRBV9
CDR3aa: CASSFSSDEGSGNTIYF

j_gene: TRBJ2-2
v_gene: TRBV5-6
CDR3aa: CASSLAQGNTGELFF

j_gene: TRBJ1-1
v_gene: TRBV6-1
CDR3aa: CASSEFGSGVNTEAFF

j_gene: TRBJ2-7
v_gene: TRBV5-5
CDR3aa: CASSNPGQGAYEQYF

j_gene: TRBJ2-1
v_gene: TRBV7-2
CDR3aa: CASSAILANNEQFF

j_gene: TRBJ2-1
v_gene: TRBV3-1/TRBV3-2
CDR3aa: CAKGGGAGEQFF

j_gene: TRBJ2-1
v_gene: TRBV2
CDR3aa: CASSGRTDYNEQFF

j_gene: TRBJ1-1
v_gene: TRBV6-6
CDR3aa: CASGVEGNTEAFF

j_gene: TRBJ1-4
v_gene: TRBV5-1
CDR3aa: CASSGTGGNVREKLFF

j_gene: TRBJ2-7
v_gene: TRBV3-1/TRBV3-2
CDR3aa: CASSQLAGEHEQYF